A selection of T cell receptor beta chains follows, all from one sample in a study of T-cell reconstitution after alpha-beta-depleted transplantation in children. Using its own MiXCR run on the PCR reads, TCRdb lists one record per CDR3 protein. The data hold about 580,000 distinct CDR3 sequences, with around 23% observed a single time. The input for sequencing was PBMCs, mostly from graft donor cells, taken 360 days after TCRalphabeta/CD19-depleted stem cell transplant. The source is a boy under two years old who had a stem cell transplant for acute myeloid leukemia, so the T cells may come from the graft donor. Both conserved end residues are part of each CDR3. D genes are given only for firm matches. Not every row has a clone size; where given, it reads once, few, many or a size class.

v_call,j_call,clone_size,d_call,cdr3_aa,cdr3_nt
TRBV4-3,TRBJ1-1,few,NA,CASSHAHGPTEAFF,TGCGCCAGCAGCCATGCACACGGTCCCACTGAAGCTTTCTTT
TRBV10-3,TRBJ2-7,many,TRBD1,CAISSGTGLGEQYF,TGTGCCATCAGTTCCGGGACAGGGCTCGGCGAGCAGTACTTC
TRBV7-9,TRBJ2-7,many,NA,CASSSGVSYEQYF,TGTGCCAGCAGCTCGGGGGTCTCCTACGAGCAGTACTTC
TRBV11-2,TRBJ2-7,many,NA,CASRADGQGYSYEQYF,TGTGCCAGCAGGGCAGACGGCCAGGGCTACTCCTACGAGCAGTACTTC
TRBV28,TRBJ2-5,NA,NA,CASSPQLGDETQYF,TGTGCCAGCAGTCCTCAGTTAGGGGACGAGACCCAGTACTTC
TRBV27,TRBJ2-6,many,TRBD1,CASSFANRGLSGANVLTF,TGTGCCAGCAGTTTTGCCAACAGGGGGCTGTCTGGGGCCAACGTCCTGACTTTC
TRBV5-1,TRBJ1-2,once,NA,CASRNGRNYGYTF,TGCGCCAGCAGGAACGGACGGAACTATGGCTACACCTTC
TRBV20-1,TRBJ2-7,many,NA,CSADRDSYEQYF,TGCAGTGCTGACCGGGACTCCTACGAGCAGTACTTC
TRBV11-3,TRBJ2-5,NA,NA,CASSLGLLPRETQYF,TGTGCCAGCAGCTTAGGCCTTCTGCCGCGGGAGACCCAGTACTTC
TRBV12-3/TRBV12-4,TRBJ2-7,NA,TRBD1,CASSLIAVQGFPYEQYF,TGTGCCAGCAGTTTAATTGCCGTACAGGGGTTCCCCTACGAGCAGTACTTC
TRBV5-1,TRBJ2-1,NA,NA,CASSGLGGGRNEQFF,TGCGCCAGCAGTGGGTTAGGCGGGGGCCGCAATGAGCAGTTCTTC
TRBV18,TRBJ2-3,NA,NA,CASEAAASTDTQYF,TGTGCCAGCGAGGCAGCAGCTAGCACAGATACGCAGTATTTT
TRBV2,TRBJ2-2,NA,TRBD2,CASSGPLAGVTGELFF,TGTGCCAGCAGTGGCCCACTAGCGGGGGTCACCGGGGAGCTGTTTTTT
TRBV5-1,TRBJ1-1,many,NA,CASSYGRLEGTEAFF,TGCGCCAGCAGCTACGGACGCCTGGAGGGCACTGAAGCTTTCTTT
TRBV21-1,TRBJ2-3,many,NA,CDSSKAGSRLGDTQYF,TGTGACAGCAGCAAAGCTGGTAGCCGGTTGGGAGATACGCAGTATTTT
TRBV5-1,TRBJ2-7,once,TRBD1,CASSLRGQGQQYF,TGCGCCAGCAGCTTGAGGGGACAGGGCCAGCAGTACTTC
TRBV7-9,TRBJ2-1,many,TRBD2,CASSLGSSGAYNEQFF,TGTGCCAGCAGCTTAGGGAGTAGCGGGGCCTACAATGAGCAGTTCTTC
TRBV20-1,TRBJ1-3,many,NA,CSARRDNSGNTIYF,TGCAGTGCTAGACGGGACAACTCTGGAAACACCATATATTTT
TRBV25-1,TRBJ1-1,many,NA,CASSLGQFTEAFF,TGTGCCAGCAGTCTTGGACAGTTTACTGAAGCTTTCTTT
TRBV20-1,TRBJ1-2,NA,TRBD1,CSAPQGGAYGYTF,TGCAGTGCCCCACAGGGGGGAGCCTATGGCTACACCTTC
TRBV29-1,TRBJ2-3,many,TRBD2,CSATLRLAGDTQYF,TGCAGCGCGACCCTCAGGCTAGCGGGCGATACGCAGTATTTT
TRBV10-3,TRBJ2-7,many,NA,CAISGTTGKYEQYF,TGTGCCATCAGCGGAACTACAGGGAAGTACGAGCAGTACTTC
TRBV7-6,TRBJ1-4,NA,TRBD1,CASSTNRGVNEKLFF,TGTGCCAGCAGCACGAACAGGGGGGTGAATGAAAAACTGTTTTTT
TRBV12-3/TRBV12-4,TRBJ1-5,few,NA,CASSLARRGQPQHF,TGTGCCAGCAGTTTGGCTCGACGGGGTCAGCCCCAGCATTTT
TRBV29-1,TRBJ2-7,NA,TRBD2,CSGGSGDSYEQYF,TGCAGCGGGGGTAGCGGGGACTCCTACGAGCAGTACTTC
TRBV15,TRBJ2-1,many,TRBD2,CATSSPSGDNEQFF,TGTGCCACCAGCTCACCTAGCGGGGACAATGAGCAGTTCTTC
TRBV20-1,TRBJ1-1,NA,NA,CSARDRGRGSLNTEAFF,TGCAGTGCTAGAGATCGAGGACGTGGATCCCTGAACACTGAAGCTTTCTTT
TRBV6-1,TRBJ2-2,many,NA,CASKRSGELFF,TGTGCCAGCAAGCGGTCTGGGGAGCTGTTTTTT
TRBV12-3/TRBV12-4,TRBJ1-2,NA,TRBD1,CASSTHNRGRNYGYTF,TGTGCCAGCAGTACCCATAACAGGGGGCGCAACTATGGCTACACCTTC